A selection of T cell receptor beta chains follows, all from one sample in a study of post-analysis software for immune sequencing data. In TCRdb, the PCR reads were re-called with MiXCR into one record per CDR3 protein. The profile shows some 260,000 distinct CDR3 sequences, around 34% of them singletons. The sample was blood. These receptors were taken from a girl aged 10-17 years with multiple sclerosis. Each CDR3 is given with its conserved first and last residue. Fields, in order: J gene, clone size, D gene, V gene, CDR3 protein, CDR3 DNA. D genes are given only for firm matches. The size field is filled for only some rows; it gives once, few, many or a size class.

TRBJ2-1,few,TRBD2,TRBV7-8,CASNAGGPYNEQFF,TGTGCCAGCAACGCGGGAGGGCCGTACAATGAGCAGTTCTTC
TRBJ2-3,.,TRBD2,TRBV20-1,CSAATSGGKQSTDTQYF,TGCAGTGCTGCCACTAGCGGGGGGAAACAAAGCACAGATACGCAGTATTTT
TRBJ1-1,few,.,TRBV25-1,CASSGPPPSNTEAFF,TGTGCCAGCAGTGGACCTCCCCCGTCGAACACTGAAGCTTTCTTT
TRBJ2-7,many,.,TRBV20-1,CSASLPSGVGEQYF,TGCAGTGCTAGCCTTCCGTCCGGGGTTGGCGAGCAGTACTTC
TRBJ2-4,.,TRBD1,TRBV15,CATRARGQGSDRAKNIQYF,TGTGCCACCAGAGCACGGGGACAGGGAAGTGACCGGGCCAAAAACATTCAGTACTTC
TRBJ1-3,.,TRBD1,TRBV11-2,CASSDDRGIGNTIYF,TGTGCCAGCAGCGACGACAGGGGCATTGGAAACACCATATATTTT
TRBJ2-2,.,.,TRBV24-1,CATSVLGGKNTGELFF,TGTGCCACCAGTGTCCTCGGGGGTAAGAACACCGGGGAGCTGTTTTTT
TRBJ1-5,few,.,TRBV3-1,CASSGPHQPQHF,TGTGCCAGCAGTGGGCCTCATCAGCCCCAGCATTTT
TRBJ2-4,few,.,TRBV24-1,CATSDLWAGGHLAKNIQYF,TGTGCCACCAGTGATTTGTGGGCGGGCGGCCACCTAGCCAAAAACATTCAGTACTTC
TRBJ1-1,.,TRBD1,TRBV27,CASSHGIGGISGAFF,TGTGCCAGCAGTCACGGGATAGGGGGCATATCTGGAGCTTTCTTT
TRBJ1-5,many,.,TRBV7-9,CASSSGWQPQHF,TGTGCCAGCAGCTCAGGGTGGCAGCCCCAGCATTTT